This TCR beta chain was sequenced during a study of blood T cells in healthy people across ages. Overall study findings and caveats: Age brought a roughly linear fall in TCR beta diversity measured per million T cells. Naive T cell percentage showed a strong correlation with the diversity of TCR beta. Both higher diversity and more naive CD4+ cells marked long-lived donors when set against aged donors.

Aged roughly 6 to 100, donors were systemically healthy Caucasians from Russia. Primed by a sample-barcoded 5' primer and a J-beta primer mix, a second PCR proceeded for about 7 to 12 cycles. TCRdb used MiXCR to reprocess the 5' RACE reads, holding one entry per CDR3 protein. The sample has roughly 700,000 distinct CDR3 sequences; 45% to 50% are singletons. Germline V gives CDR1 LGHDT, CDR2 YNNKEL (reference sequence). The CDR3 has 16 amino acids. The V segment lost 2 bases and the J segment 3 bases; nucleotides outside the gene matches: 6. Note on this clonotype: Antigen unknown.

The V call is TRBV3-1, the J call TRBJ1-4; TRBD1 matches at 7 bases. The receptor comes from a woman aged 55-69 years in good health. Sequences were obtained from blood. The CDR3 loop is CASSQYRGAPNEKLFF. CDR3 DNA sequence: TGTGCCAGCAGCCAATACAGGGGAGCGCCTAATGAAAAACTGTTTTTT.